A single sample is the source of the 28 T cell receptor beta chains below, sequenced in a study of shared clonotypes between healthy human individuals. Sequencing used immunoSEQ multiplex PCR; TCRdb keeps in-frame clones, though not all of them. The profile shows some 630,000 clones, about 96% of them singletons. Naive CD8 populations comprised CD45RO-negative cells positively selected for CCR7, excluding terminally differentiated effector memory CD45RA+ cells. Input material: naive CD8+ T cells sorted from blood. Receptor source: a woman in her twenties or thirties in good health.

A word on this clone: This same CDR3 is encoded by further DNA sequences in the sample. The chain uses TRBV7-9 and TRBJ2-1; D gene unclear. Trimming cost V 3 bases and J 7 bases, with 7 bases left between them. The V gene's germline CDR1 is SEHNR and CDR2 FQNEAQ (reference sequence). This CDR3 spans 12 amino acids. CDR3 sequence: CASSLGTNEQFF. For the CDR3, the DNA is TGTGCCAGCAGCTTGGGAACAAATGAGCAGTTCTTC.

The CDR3 DNA follows: TGTGCCAGCAGTGAATGGGACGCCGACGGGAATGAGCAGTTCTTC. Amino acids: CASSEWDADGNEQFF. This chain links TRBV2 with TRBJ2-1; D possibly matches TRBD1 or TRBD2 (5 bases each). V lost 2 bases and J 7 bases, leaving 15 bases between the germline ends. The length of the CDR3 is 15 residues. In germline, CDR1 is SNHLY, CDR2 FYNNEI. Using reference TRBV2 and TRBJ2-1 for the parts outside the CDR3, the full variable domain is EPEVTQTPSHQVTQMGQEVILRCVPISNHLYFYWYRQILGQKVEFLVSFYNNEISEKSEIFDDQFSVERPDGSNFTLKIRSTKLEDSAMYFCASSEWDADGNEQFFGPGTRLTVL.

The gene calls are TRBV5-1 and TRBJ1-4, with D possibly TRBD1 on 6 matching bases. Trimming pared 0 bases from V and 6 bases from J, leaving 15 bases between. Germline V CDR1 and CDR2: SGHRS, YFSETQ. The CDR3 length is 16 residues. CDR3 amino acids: CASSLGQAPTYEKLFF. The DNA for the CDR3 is TGCGCCAGCAGCTTGGGACAGGCCCCGACCTATGAAAAACTGTTTTTT.

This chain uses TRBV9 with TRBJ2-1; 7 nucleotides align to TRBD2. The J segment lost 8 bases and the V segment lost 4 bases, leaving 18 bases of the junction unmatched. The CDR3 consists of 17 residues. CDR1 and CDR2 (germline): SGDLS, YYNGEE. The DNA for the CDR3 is TGTGCCAGCAGCAACCCCTCCGGCGGGAGTTTCCCCGATGAGCAGTTCTTC. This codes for CASSNPSGGSFPDEQFF.

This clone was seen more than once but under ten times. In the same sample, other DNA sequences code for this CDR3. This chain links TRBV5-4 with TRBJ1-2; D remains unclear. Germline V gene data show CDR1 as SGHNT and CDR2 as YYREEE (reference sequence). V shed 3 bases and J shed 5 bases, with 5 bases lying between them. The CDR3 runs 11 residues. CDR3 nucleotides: TGTGCCAGCAGCTCCGATTATGGCTACACCTTC. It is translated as CASSSDYGYTF.

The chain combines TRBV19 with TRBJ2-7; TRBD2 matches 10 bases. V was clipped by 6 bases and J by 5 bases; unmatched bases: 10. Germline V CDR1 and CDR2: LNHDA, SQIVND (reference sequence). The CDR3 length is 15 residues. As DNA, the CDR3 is TGTGCCAGTAGAAAAGGGACTAGCGATACCCACGAGCAGTACTTC. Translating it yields CASRKGTSDTHEQYF.

Here the CDR3 reads CASSSTPGGKETQYF. Here the CDR3 DNA reads TGTGCCAGCAGCTCCACTCCCGGAGGTAAAGAGACCCAGTACTTC. This chain joins TRBV5-4 and TRBJ2-5; possible D gene TRBD2, 5 bases. The V gene's germline CDR1 is SGHNT and CDR2 YYREEE (reference sequence). Trimming cost V 3 bases and J 3 bases, with 15 bases left between them. CDR3 length equals 15 residues.

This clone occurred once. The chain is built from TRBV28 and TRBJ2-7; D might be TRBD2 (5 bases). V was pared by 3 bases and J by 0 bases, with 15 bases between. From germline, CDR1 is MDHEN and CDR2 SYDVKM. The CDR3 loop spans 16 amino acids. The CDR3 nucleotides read TGTGCCAGCAGTTTCGTGCGGGTCACATCCTCCTACGAGCAGTACTTC. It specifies CASSFVRVTSSYEQYF.

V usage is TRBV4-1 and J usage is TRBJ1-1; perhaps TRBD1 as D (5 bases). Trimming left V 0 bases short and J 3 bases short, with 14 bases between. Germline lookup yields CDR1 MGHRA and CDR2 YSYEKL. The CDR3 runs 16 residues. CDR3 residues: CASSQERGAGDTEAFF. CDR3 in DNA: TGCGCCAGCAGCCAAGAAAGAGGGGCTGGGGACACTGAAGCTTTCTTT.

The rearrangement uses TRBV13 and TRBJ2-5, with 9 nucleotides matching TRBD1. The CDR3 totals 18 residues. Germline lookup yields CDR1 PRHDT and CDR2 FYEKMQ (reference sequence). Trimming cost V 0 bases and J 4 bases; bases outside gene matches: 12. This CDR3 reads CASSLGIATGGVSETQYF. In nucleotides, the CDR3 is TGTGCCAGCAGCTTAGGGATTGCAACAGGGGGCGTTTCAGAGACCCAGTACTTC.

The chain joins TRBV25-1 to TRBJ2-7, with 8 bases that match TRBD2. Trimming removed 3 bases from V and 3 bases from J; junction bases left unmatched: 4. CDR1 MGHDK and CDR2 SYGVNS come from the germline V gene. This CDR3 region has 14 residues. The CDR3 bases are TGTGCCAGCAGTGACCAGCGGGAGAACTACGAGCAGTACTTC. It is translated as CASSDQRENYEQYF.

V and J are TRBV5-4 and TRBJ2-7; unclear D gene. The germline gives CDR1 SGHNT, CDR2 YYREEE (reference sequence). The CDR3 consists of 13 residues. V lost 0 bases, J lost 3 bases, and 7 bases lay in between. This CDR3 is CASSLGADYEQYF. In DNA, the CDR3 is TGTGCCAGCAGCTTGGGGGCCGACTACGAGCAGTACTTC.

This chain's CDR3 is CASSYPNTGELFF. CDR3 sequence (DNA): TGTGCCAGCAGTTACCCGAACACCGGGGAGCTGTTTTTT. This rearrangement joins TRBV6-5 to TRBJ2-2; D ambiguous. Trimming stripped 2 bases from V and 0 bases from J, with 1 base between. The CDR3 sequence is 13 residues long. Germline values: CDR1 MNHEY, CDR2 SVGAGI.

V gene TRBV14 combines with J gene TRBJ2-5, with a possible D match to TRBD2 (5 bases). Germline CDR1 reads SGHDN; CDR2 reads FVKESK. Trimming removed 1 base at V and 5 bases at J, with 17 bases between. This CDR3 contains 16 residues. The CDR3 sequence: CASSQVPGHKRETQYF. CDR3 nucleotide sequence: TGTGCCAGCAGCCAAGTTCCAGGTCACAAGCGGGAGACCCAGTACTTC.

The CDR3 here is CASSSTANYEQYF. In DNA, the CDR3 is TGTGCCAGCAGCTCGACGGCCAACTACGAGCAGTACTTC. This chain joins TRBV7-9 and TRBJ2-7; D gene ambiguous. The CDR3 runs to 13 residues. V lost 4 bases to trimming and J lost 3 bases, with 10 bases between them. Germline CDR1 and CDR2: SEHNR and FQNEAQ (reference sequence).

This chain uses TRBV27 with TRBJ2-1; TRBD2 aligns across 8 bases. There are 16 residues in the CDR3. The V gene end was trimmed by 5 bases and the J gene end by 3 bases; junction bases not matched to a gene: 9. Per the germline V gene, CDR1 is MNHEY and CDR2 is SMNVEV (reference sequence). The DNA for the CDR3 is TGTGCCAGCAGTGCCATAGGGGCGGGAGGCTACAATGAGCAGTTCTTC. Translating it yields CASSAIGAGGYNEQFF.

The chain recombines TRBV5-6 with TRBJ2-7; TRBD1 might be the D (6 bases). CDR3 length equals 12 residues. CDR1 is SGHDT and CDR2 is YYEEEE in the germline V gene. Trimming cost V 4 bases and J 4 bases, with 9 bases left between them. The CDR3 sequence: CASSEQGYEQYF. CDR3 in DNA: TGTGCCAGCAGCGAACAGGGATACGAGCAGTACTTC.

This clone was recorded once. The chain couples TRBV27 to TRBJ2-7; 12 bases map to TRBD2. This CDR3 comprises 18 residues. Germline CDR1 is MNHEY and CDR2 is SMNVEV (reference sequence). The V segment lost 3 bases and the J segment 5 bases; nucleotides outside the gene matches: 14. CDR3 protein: CASSLNLLAGGARDEQYF. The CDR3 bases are TGTGCCAGCAGTTTGAATTTACTAGCGGGAGGTGCTCGGGACGAGCAGTACTTC.

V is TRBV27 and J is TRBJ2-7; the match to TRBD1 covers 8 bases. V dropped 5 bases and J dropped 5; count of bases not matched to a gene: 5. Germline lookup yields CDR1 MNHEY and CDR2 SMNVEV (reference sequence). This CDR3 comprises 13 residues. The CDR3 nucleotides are TGTGCCAGCAGTCAGACAGGGGTAAACGAGCAGTACTTC. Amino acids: CASSQTGVNEQYF.

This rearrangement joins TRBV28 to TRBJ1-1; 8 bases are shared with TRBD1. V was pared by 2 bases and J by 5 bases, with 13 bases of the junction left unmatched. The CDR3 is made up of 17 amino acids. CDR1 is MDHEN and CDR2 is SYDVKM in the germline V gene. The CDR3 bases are TGTGCCAGCAGTTTACAATTTAGTCAGGGGGCGCGGACTGAAGCTTTCTTT. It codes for CASSLQFSQGARTEAFF.

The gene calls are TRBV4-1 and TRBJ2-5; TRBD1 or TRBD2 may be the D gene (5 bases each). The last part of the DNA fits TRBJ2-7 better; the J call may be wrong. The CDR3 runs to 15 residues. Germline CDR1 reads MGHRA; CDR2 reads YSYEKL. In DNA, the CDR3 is TGCGCCAGCAGCCAAGAATTTCCAGGGAGCTACGAGCAGTACTTC. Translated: CASSQEFPGSYEQYF.

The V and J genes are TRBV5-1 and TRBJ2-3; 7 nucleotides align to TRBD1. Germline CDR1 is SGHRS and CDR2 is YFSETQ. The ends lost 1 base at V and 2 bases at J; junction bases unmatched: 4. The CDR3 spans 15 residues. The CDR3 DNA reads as TGCGCCAGCAGCTTGTTAAGGGGGCACACAGATACGCAGTATTTT. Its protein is CASSLLRGHTDTQYF.

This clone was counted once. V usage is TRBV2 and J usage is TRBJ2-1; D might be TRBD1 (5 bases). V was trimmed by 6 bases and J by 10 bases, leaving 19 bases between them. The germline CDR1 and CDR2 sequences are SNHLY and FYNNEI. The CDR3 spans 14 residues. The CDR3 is CASSATKGFREQFF. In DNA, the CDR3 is TGTGCCAGCAGCGCAACGAAGGGGTTCAGGGAGCAGTTCTTC.

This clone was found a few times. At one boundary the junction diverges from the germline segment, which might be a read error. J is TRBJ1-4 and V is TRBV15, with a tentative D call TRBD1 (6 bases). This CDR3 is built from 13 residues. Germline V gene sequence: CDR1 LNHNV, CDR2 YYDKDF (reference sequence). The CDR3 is CATSSGQEGETSF. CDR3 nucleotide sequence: TGTGCCACCAGCAGCGGCCAGGAGGGGGAAACCAGCTTT. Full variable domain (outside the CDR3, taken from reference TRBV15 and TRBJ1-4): DAMVIQNPRYQVTQFGKPVTLSCSQTLNHNVMYWYQQKSSQAPKLLFHYYDKDFNNEADTPDNFQSRRPNTSFCFLDIRSPGLGDTAMYLCATSSGQEGETSFGSGTQLSVL.

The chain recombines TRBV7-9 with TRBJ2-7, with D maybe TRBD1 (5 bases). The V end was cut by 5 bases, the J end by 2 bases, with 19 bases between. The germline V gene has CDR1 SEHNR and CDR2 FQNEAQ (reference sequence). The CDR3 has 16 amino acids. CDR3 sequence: CASSDPTGPLPYEQYF. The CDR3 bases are TGTGCCAGCAGCGACCCTACAGGTCCCCTCCCCTACGAGCAGTACTTC.

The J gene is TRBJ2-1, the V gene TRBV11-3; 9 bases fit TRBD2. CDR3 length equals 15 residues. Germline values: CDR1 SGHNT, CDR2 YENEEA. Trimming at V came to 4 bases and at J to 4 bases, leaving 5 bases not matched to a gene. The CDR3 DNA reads TGTGCCAGCAGCTCGTTAGCGGGAGATTACAATGAGCAGTTCTTC. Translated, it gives CASSSLAGDYNEQFF.

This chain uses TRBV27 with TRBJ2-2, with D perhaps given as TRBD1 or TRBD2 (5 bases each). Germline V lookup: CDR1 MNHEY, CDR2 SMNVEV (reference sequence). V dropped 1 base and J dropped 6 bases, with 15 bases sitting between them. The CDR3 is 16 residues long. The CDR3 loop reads CASSLFARGVAGELFF. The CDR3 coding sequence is TGTGCCAGCAGTTTATTTGCCCGAGGGGTTGCCGGGGAGCTGTTTTTT.

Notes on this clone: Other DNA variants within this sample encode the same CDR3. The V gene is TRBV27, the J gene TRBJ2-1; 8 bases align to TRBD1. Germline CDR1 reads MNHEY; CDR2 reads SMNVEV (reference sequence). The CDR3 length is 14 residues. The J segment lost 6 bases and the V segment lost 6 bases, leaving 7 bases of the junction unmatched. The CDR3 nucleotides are TGTGCCAGCAGCTTGAGACAGGGGTCCAATGAGCAGTTCTTC. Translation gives CASSLRQGSNEQFF.